This T cell receptor beta chain was sequenced during a study of cytomegalovirus exposure and HLA in healthy donors. It was with 60 Vbeta and 13 Jbeta primers that the PCR ran. TCRdb's copy holds only in-frame clones and misses some; the assay was immunoSEQ multiplex PCR. The sample records about 130,000 clones, 65% to 80% being singletons. Donors likely had unrecorded immune exposures despite being nominally healthy when sampled. Concerning this clone itself: Its antigen is as yet unknown.

Study conclusions and caveats: Investigators reported 150 to 200 TCR beta chains as tied to cytomegalovirus. Rare TCR sequences predominated, though certain public TCRs were found in many donors.

The origin of this receptor is a man between 40 and 49 years old in good health and CMV-seropositive. Sequenced input: PBMCs.

Written as DNA, the CDR3 is TGCGCCAGCAGCCAAGGCGCGGGCCCTGAAGCTTTCTTT. Translated: CASSQGAGPEAFF. This chain connects TRBV5-1 to TRBJ1-1; no clear D gene. Germline assignment: CDR1 SGHRS and CDR2 YFSETQ. V was trimmed by 4 bases and J by 6 bases, leaving 13 bases between them. This CDR3 has 13 amino acids.